This TCR beta chain was obtained from a study of spatial heterogeneity in lung cancer. V lost 2 bases, J lost 0 bases, and 11 bases lay in between. This CDR3 is built from 15 residues. Germline CDR1 LGHNA, CDR2 YNFKEQ. Sample time point: sample taken at primary tumor resection. From tumor, nontumor lung or frozen PBMC, whole RNA was taken unsorted for sequencing. This clonotype was found many times. TCR cDNA molecules each carried a unique molecular identifier. TCRdb called the 5' RACE reads again in MiXCR, with one record for every CDR3 protein. The sample consists of about 38,000 distinct CDR3 sequences, 7.5% of them appearing once.

The receptor's source is a male donor with early-stage non-small cell lung cancer. The chain joins TRBV4-2 to TRBJ2-7, with D perhaps TRBD1 (6 bases). The sample in question was PBMCs, obtained at surgery. The CDR3 DNA reads TGTGCCAGCAGCCAACCCGGACAGAGCTCCTACGAGCAGTACTTC. Amino acids: CASSQPGQSSYEQYF.